Listed below are T cell receptor beta chains from one sample, sequenced in a study of blood T cell repertoires in COVID-19. Method: immunoSEQ multiplex PCR; TCRdb's copy keeps in-frame clones and lacks some. Of a few hundred thousand clones in the sample, about 88% are singletons; the top ten hold 8% to 10%. Sequencing was carried out using PBMCs or T cells enriched from blood (not recorded which). The source is a middle-aged woman who had recovered from COVID-19. Both conserved end residues are trimmed from each CDR3. Each record gives: V gene, J gene, CDR3 protein.

V: TRBV28; J: TRBJ2-2; CDR3: PASLYTGELF
V: TRBV28; J: TRBJ2-4; CDR3: ASNILGGAKNIQY
V: TRBV5-6; J: TRBJ1-6; CDR3: ASSRPGLWDSPLH
V: TRBV7-2; J: TRBJ2-5; CDR3: ASSSNLLVPQETQY
V: TRBV7-9; J: TRBJ1-2; CDR3: ASSGQQGGGYT
V: TRBV7-2; J: TRBJ1-3; CDR3: ASSPQTGGATGGNTIY
V: TRBV5-4; J: TRBJ2-2; CDR3: ASSFLAGANGELF
V: TRBV28; J: TRBJ2-1; CDR3: ASTGGGADSYNEQF
V: TRBV7-2; J: TRBJ1-5; CDR3: ASSSDRESGTQH
V: TRBV19; J: TRBJ1-5; CDR3: ASSTGGGTNQPQH
V: TRBV29-1; J: TRBJ2-3; CDR3: SGGQGPQY
V: TRBV2; J: TRBJ1-1; CDR3: ASSSGGNTEAF
V: TRBV11-2; J: TRBJ1-5; CDR3: ASSARIEGANQPQH
V: TRBV18; J: TRBJ2-1; CDR3: ASSFRLAGNSYNEQF
V: TRBV4-3; J: TRBJ2-6; CDR3: ASSQGRDTGANVLT
V: TRBV27; J: TRBJ2-1; CDR3: ASSPYGSYNEQF
V: TRBV10-3; J: TRBJ2-7; CDR3: AISARLAGGPDNEQY
V: TRBV12-5; J: TRBJ1-2; CDR3: ASAPQDFNYGYT
V: TRBV7-2; J: TRBJ2-1; CDR3: ASSFSGNQYNEQF
V: TRBV2; J: TRBJ2-5; CDR3: ASSATGLAQY
V: TRBV19; J: TRBJ1-1; CDR3: ASSMGQANTEAF
V: TRBV29-1; J: TRBJ1-2; CDR3: SVERGSSGYT
V: TRBV2; J: TRBJ2-3; CDR3: ASNSPDRGRPARGGFPSTDTQY
V: TRBV7-9; J: TRBJ2-1; CDR3: ASSDRQDLYNEQF